The rows below give T cell receptor beta chains drawn from one sample of a study of T cell repertoires in cytomegalovirus infection. TCRdb passed the reads through MiXCR, listing each CDR3 protein once. The table records 370,000 or so distinct CDR3 sequences, approximately 30% of them present only once. Which antigens these TCRs recognize remains unknown. The source material was cultured PBMCs, sampled from culture after CMV antigen stimulation. The receptor source for this set is a human donor in good health (CMV status not recorded). Some clones in this sample may be carry-over from other donors' samples. CDR3s include the opening cysteine and the closing phenylalanine or tryptophan. A D gene is named only where the DNA matches it firmly. Part of the rows lack a size; the others show once, few, many or a class for expanded clones.

j_call clone_size v_call d_call cdr3_nt cdr3_aa
TRBJ2-7 many TRBV28 - TGTGCCATCGAAGGAGGCCTTACCTACGAGCAGTACTTC CAIEGGLTYEQYF
TRBJ2-2 - TRBV19 TRBD2 TGTGCCAGCACCAGCGGGGACGCGAACACCGGGGAGCTGTTTTTT CASTSGDANTGELFF
TRBJ2-3 few TRBV6-1 - TGTGCCAGCAGTGCCACAGGGACAGATACGCAGTATTTT CASSATGTDTQYF
TRBJ2-1 few TRBV29-1 - TGCAGCGTTATCGACGGACTCGGATCCTACAATGAGCAGTTCTTC CSVIDGLGSYNEQFF
TRBJ2-6 - TRBV15 - TGTGCCACCAGACGCGGGCCATCTGGGGCCAACGTCCTGACTTTC CATRRGPSGANVLTF
TRBJ2-7 many TRBV7-9 TRBD2 TGTGCCAGCAGCCGGGGGGGGACCTACGAGCAGTACTTC CASSRGGTYEQYF
TRBJ1-2 - TRBV4-1 - TGCGCCAGCAGCCAAGATTGGCAGGGGATTAACTATGGCTACACCTTC CASSQDWQGINYGYTF
TRBJ2-1 - TRBV29-1 - TGCAGCGTTGAGTCACTTCACTCCTACAATGAGCAGTTCTTC CSVESLHSYNEQFF
TRBJ1-5 - TRBV4-3 - TGCGCCAGCAGCCAAGATCTACTTGGGGGCAATCAGCCCCAGCATTTT CASSQDLLGGNQPQHF
TRBJ1-5 - TRBV7-2 - TGTGCCAGCAGCTTAGAGGGCGCAGGGAAACAGCCCCAGCATTTT CASSLEGAGKQPQHF
TRBJ2-2 few TRBV7-2 - TGTGCCAGCAGCTCTCCCTTAGGCGGCTCGGGAGTTACCGGGGAGCTGTTTTTT CASSSPLGGSGVTGELFF
TRBJ1-1 - TRBV4-1 - TGCGCCAGCAGCCAAGATCGAACGCTGATGGGAGGGCTATGGGGTGAAGCTTTCTTT CASSQDRTLMGGLWGEAFF
TRBJ1-5 few TRBV27 TRBD1 TGTGCCAGCAGAAGACAGGGGTCGGGCAATCAGCCCCAGCATTTT CASRRQGSGNQPQHF
TRBJ1-4 few TRBV7-2 TRBD1 TGTGCCAGCAGCCTCACAGGGGGCCCGAGCGAACTGTTTTTT CASSLTGGPSELFF
TRBJ1-3 - TRBV3-1 - TGTGCCAGCAGCCAAACGGCAGGGGCATCCTCTGGAAACACCATATATTTT CASSQTAGASSGNTIYF
TRBJ1-1 few TRBV30 - TGTGCCTGGAGTGTACAAAATGAGGGCACTGAAGCTTTCTTT CAWSVQNEGTEAFF
TRBJ2-1 - TRBV19 - TGTGCCAGTAGGATAAACAGGGTGGGCAATGAGCAGTTCTTC CASRINRVGNEQFF
TRBJ2-7 few TRBV7-2 TRBD1 TGTGCCAGCAGCCAGCCCTCCCTTAGGACAGGCGACAGCTCCTACGAGCAGTACTTC CASSQPSLRTGDSSYEQYF
TRBJ1-2 many TRBV20-1 TRBD1 TGCAGTGCTAGTCACAGGGGGCGAGAGTATGGCTACACCTTC CSASHRGREYGYTF
TRBJ1-2 few TRBV6-5 - TGTGCCAGCAGTAGATGGGGGGACTATGGCTACACCTTC CASSRWGDYGYTF
TRBJ2-7 - TRBV20-1 TRBD2 TGCAGTGCTAGTCCTAGCGGGAGCTACGAGCAGTACTTC CSASPSGSYEQYF
TRBJ2-2 - TRBV5-8 - TGTGCCAGCAGCTTGGGCCGGGGCACAGACACCGGGGAGCTGTTTTTT CASSLGRGTDTGELFF
TRBJ2-1 few TRBV6-1 - TGTGCCAGCAGCACTACAGGGATTAATGAGCAGTTCTTC CASSTTGINEQFF
TRBJ1-1 - TRBV7-2 TRBD1 TGTGCCAGCAGCTTAAGGGACAGACTTGAAGCTTTCTTT CASSLRDRLEAFF
TRBJ1-2 few TRBV24-1 TRBD1 TGTGCCACCAGTGATTACAGGGGGCCGGGCTATGGCTACACCTTC CATSDYRGPGYGYTF
TRBJ2-1 - TRBV7-2 TRBD2 TGTGCCAGCAGCTTAGGGACTAGAAAGTTCGAGCAGTTCTTC CASSLGTRKFEQFF
TRBJ2-2 - TRBV29-1 - TGCAGCGTTGAAACTGGGGCGAACACCGGGGAGCTGTTTTTT CSVETGANTGELFF
TRBJ2-4 - TRBV5-4 - TGTGCCAGCAGCGATTGGGCCAAAAACATTCAGTACTTC CASSDWAKNIQYF
TRBJ1-2 - TRBV19 - TGTGCCAGTCCCCCTGACAGTCGCGATTTCTATGGCTACACCTTC CASPPDSRDFYGYTF
TRBJ1-5 few TRBV7-2 - TGTGCCAGCAGCTTAGAGGGCTTAAGCAATCAGCCCCAGCATTTT CASSLEGLSNQPQHF
TRBJ2-2 - TRBV25-1 TRBD2 TGTGCCAGCAGTGAATTAAAAATAGCGGGAGTCCACGGGGAGCTGTTTTTT CASSELKIAGVHGELFF
TRBJ2-5 - TRBV29-1 - TGCAGCGTTTCCCAGGGGGGGGGTGAGACCCAGTACTTC CSVSQGGGETQYF
TRBJ2-2 - TRBV6-6 TRBD1 TGTGCCAGCAGTTACGAGGTTGGGACAGGGAGTGCCGGGGAGCTGTTTTTT CASSYEVGTGSAGELFF
TRBJ1-5 few TRBV7-8 - TGTGCCAGCAGGGAGCAGGATGGCAATCAGCCCCAGCATTTT CASREQDGNQPQHF
TRBJ2-1 - TRBV6-1 - TGTGCCAGCAGTGGACAAACGGACCATCACAATGAGCAGTTCTTC CASSGQTDHHNEQFF
TRBJ2-5 - TRBV28 TRBD1 TGTGCCAGCACCTGGACAGGGAGGGAGACCCAGTACTTC CASTWTGRETQYF
TRBJ1-5 few TRBV27 - TGTGCCAGCAGTTTAGGACCGGGTCCTAATCAGCCCCAGCATTTT CASSLGPGPNQPQHF
TRBJ1-1 - TRBV7-3 - TGTGCCAGCAGCAGCTCGATGAACACTGAAGCTTTCTTT CASSSSMNTEAFF
TRBJ2-2 - TRBV18 TRBD2 TGTGCCAGCTCACCAACGCCTAGCGGGACTACCGGGGAGCTGTTTTTT CASSPTPSGTTGELFF
TRBJ1-3 - TRBV6-6 TRBD1 TGTGCCAGCGGTGGTGAGGGACAGGGAAGCGGAAACACCATAAATTTT CASGGEGQGSGNTINF
TRBJ1-1 - TRBV29-1 - TGCAGCGTTGGTGCGGCAGTGAACACTGAAGCTTTCTTT CSVGAAVNTEAFF
TRBJ2-2 many TRBV6-5 - TGTGCCAGCAGTTACCGAGGGCCGAACACCGGGGAGCTGTTTTTT CASSYRGPNTGELFF
TRBJ2-1 - TRBV5-1 - TGCGCCAGCAGAAACAGGGTCTCCTACAATGAGCAGTTCTTC CASRNRVSYNEQFF
TRBJ2-3 many TRBV11-2 - TGTGCCAGCAGCTCTACAGGGGATACGCAGTATTTT CASSSTGDTQYF